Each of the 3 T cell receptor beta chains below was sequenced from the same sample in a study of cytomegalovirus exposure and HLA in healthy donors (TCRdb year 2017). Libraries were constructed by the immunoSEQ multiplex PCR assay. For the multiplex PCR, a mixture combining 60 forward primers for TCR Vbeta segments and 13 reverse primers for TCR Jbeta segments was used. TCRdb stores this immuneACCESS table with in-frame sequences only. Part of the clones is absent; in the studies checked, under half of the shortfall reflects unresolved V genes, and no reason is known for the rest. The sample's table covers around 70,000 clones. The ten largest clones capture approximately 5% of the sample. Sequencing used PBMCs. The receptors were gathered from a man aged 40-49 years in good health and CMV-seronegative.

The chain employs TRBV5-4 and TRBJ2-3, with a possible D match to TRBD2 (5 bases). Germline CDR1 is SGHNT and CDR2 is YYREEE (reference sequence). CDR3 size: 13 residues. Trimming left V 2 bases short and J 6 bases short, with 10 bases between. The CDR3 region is CASSLAELDTQYF. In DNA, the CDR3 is TGTGCCAGCAGCTTAGCGGAACTCGATACGCAGTATTTT.

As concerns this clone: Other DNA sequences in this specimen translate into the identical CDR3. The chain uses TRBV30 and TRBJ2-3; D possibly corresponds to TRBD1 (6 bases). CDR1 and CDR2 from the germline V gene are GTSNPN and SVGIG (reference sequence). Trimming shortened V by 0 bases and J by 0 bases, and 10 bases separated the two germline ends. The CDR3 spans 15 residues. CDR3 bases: TGTGCCTGGAGTGTACTAGGGGGAAGCACAGATACGCAGTATTTT. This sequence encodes CAWSVLGGSTDTQYF. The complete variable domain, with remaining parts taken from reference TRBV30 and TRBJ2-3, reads SQTIHQWPATLVQPVGSPLSLECTVEGTSNPNLYWYRQAAGRGLQLLFYSVGIGQISSEVPQNLSASRPQDRQFILSSKKLLLSDSGFYLCAWSVLGGSTDTQYFGPGTRLTVL.

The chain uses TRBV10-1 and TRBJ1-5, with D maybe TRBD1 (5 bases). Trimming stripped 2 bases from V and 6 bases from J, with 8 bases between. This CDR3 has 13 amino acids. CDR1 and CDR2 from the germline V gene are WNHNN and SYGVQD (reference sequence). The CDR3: CASSEQQGQPQHF. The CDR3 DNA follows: TGCGCCAGCAGTGAGCAGCAGGGTCAGCCCCAGCATTTT.